This TCR beta chain was captured by sequencing in a study of regulatory T cells in long-lasting Graves disease. V shed 3 bases and J shed 0 bases, with 18 bases lying between them. Germline values: CDR1 MDHEN, CDR2 SYDVKM. CDR3 length: 18 residues. Time point meaning: newly diagnosed GD, antithyroid drugs for less than 3 months. Researchers made the TCR library from RNA that was extracted from PBMCs. This clonotype was seen ten or more times. With iRepertoire HTBI primers and Arm-PCR of CDR3 regions, TCR beta libraries were built. Via MiXCR, TCRdb re-called the multiplex PCR reads, giving one row per CDR3 protein. The profile shows hundreds of thousands of distinct CDR3 sequences, 14% to 15% of them singletons. This same sample was also taken into another study, of T cells in Graves' hyperthyroidism and ophthalmopathy.

J is TRBJ1-5 and V is TRBV28, with D hard to call. The sequence came from a middle-aged woman with Graves disease. The material was peripheral blood mononuclear cells (PBMCs), obtained at new diagnosis, from a patient treated with antithyroid drugs. The CDR3 bases are TGTGCCAGCAGTTTCGTTTCCGCGCGGACGGATAGCAATCAGCCCCAGCATTTT. It specifies CASSFVSARTDSNQPQHF.